The source of this TCR beta chain is a study of blood T cell repertoires in COVID-19 (TCRdb year 2020). For context, the study as a whole: The collaborator samples originated in the United States, Italy and Spain and spanned the acute and convalescent phases of COVID-19. The prospective study material was composed of cDNA or gDNA derived from T cells, B-cell-depleted T cells, or PBMCs. The dataset comprised deeply sampled blood TCRbeta repertoires from subjects exposed to, actively infected with, or recovered from COVID-19. The repertoires were made available in a free public database intended to serve as a resource for research on the immune response to SARS-CoV-2. Samples were obtained from the ongoing ImmuneRACE study (first 160 participants) and from roughly 1,300 subjects provided by 6 global collaborators. Nearly every sample came with metadata listing a de-identified subject ID, COVID-19 status, age in years and sex. HLA class I and class II types, where available, came from metadata supplied by the sample provider rather than from assay-based typing. Results and caveats for the whole study, not just this receptor: Clinical and demographic metadata were provided uncurated, with the amount varying by source and participant.

The CDR3, cysteine through phenylalanine, is 14 amino acids long. Of all the DNA, just the CDR3 is kept, 42 bases in frame from base 1. The germline V gene sets CDR1 to KGHSH and CDR2 to LQKENI. Trimming leaves V shorter by 6 bases and J shorter by 6 bases, with the junction holding 7 bases beyond the gene matches. As regards this clone: Its antigen target is currently unknown. Per-base quality was not reported, and no clone a single base away is much larger than it.

One collaborating source in Seattle enrolled patients during active infection and followed them longitudinally through the course of disease. Whole blood was collected in K2EDTA tubes by collaborating institutions according to the institutions' own protocols. For TCRbeta analysis, collaborators shipped samples as frozen whole blood, isolated PBMCs, or DNA extracted from either of those sample types. The immunoSEQ Assay, a bias-controlled multiplex PCR, was used to amplify TCRbeta CDR3 regions from genomic DNA. Per the authors' processing: The number of nucleated cells in each sample was estimated from the amplification of reference gene primers within the assay. To quantify the absolute abundance of each unique TCRbeta CDR3 rearrangement, sequence reads were collapsed and filtered. For each sample, productive Simpson clonality was calculated by taking the square root of Simpson's diversity index across productive rearrangements. TCRdb took this table from immuneACCESS and kept in-frame rearrangements with V and J called. Such tables lack part of the clones; where checked against another copy, unresolved V genes explain under half of the gap, and the rest is unexplained. V and J calls and clone size are as listed in that table; D and trimming were resolved from the DNA. The sample table lists approximately 250,000 clones, about nine tenths of them with a count of one. Jointly, the top ten make up about 0.8% of the sample.

This chain is built from TRBV18 and TRBJ2-1, and 8 bases in between align with TRBD1. This sequence originates from a man aged 25-40 years with COVID-19, enrolled during active disease. Sequenced material: peripheral blood. The DNA is TGTGCCAGCTCCGCAACGACAGGGGCCAATGAGCAGTTCTTC. Translated, it reads CASSATTGANEQFF.